Each of the 21 T cell receptor beta chains below was sequenced from the same sample in a study of neurological immune-mediated disorders. Using its own MiXCR run on the 5' RACE reads, TCRdb lists one record per CDR3 protein. The sample includes some 53,000 distinct CDR3 sequences, 15% to 20% of them seen just once. Material: PBMCs. Receptor source: a man aged 55 to 70 in good health.

This clonotype was found a few times. J is TRBJ2-3 and V is TRBV5-8; D uncertain. The ends were cut back, 0 bases at V and 2 bases at J, with 13 bases in the middle. The CDR3 contains 16 residues. The germline gives CDR1 SGHTS, CDR2 YDEGEE. CDR3 residues: CASSLGSYSNTDTQYF. The CDR3 DNA reads TGTGCCAGCAGCTTGGGGTCCTACTCCAACACAGATACGCAGTATTTT.

This clonotype was observed many times. This chain connects TRBV3-1 to TRBJ2-2, with 11 bases matching TRBD2. V lost 1 base and J lost 4; bases outside the gene matches: 5. The germline V gene encodes CDR1 LGHDT and CDR2 YNNKEL (reference sequence). The CDR3 covers 17 residues. This CDR3 is CASSQGTSGSGTGELFF. The CDR3 region has the DNA TGTGCCAGCAGCCAAGGCACTAGCGGGAGTGGCACCGGGGAGCTGTTTTTT.

In its sample, this clonotype was seen many times. The chain joins TRBV29-1 to TRBJ2-3; D may be TRBD1 (5 bases). The CDR3 consists of 11 residues. In germline, CDR1 is SQVTM, CDR2 ANQGSEA. The chain's CDR3 is CSQGTTDTQYF. The CDR3 coding sequence is TGCAGTCAGGGTACCACAGATACGCAGTATTTT.

This clonotype appeared many times. The chain carries TRBV20-1 and TRBJ2-3; D remains ambiguous. This CDR3 is built from 12 residues. CDR1 is DFQATT and CDR2 is SNEGSKA in the germline V gene (reference sequence). Trimming pared 3 bases from V and 1 base from J, leaving 5 bases between. CDR3 bases: TGCAGTGCTAGGGGTCGCACAGATACGCAGTATTTT. As protein: CSARGRTDTQYF.

A note on this clonotype: A single base separates this from a much larger clone, so it may be a read error. The genes are TRBV5-5 and TRBJ2-1; D is undetermined. Germline CDR1 is SGHKS and CDR2 is YYEKEE (reference sequence). Trimming removed 4 bases from V and 12 bases from J, with 5 bases in between. The CDR3 runs 9 residues. For the CDR3, the DNA is TGTGCCAGCAGCATTGGGCAGTTCTTC. Translated: CASSIGQFF.

This clonotype was observed many times. This rearrangement joins TRBV20-1 to TRBJ2-1; 9 nucleotides align to TRBD2. This CDR3 is built from 16 residues. The germline V gene encodes CDR1 DFQATT and CDR2 SNEGSKA (reference sequence). V was clipped by 6 bases and J by 4 bases; unmatched bases: 13. CDR3 nucleotide sequence: TGCAGTGCCAACCTCCGACTAGCGGAGGGGTACAATGAGCAGTTCTTC. Encoded protein: CSANLRLAEGYNEQFF.

This clonotype was seen ten or more times. The chain recombines TRBV20-1 with TRBJ2-7; 8 bases map to TRBD1. CDR1 is DFQATT and CDR2 is SNEGSKA in the germline V gene (reference sequence). The J segment lost 2 bases and the V segment lost 6 bases, leaving 9 bases of the junction unmatched. This CDR3 has 14 amino acids. This CDR3 is CSADRDRSTYEQYF. The CDR3 DNA reads as TGCAGTGCCGACCGGGACAGGAGTACCTACGAGCAGTACTTC.

This clonotype has ten or more counts. This chain connects TRBV20-1 to TRBJ2-5; TRBD2 agrees at 11 bases. This CDR3 is built from 15 residues. The germline CDR1 and CDR2 sequences are DFQATT and SNEGSKA (reference sequence). V lost 6 bases and J lost 2; bases outside the gene matches: 8. The CDR3 coding sequence is TGCAGTGCCGGAACTAGCGGGAGAGGGCAAGAGACCCAGTACTTC. Protein sequence: CSAGTSGRGQETQYF.

The chain couples TRBV10-3 to TRBJ2-3; D is perhaps TRBD2 (6 bases). Trimming took 4 bases from V and 4 from J, leaving 12 bases between them. The CDR3 totals 14 residues. Germline V CDR1 and CDR2: ENHRY, SYGVKD. The CDR3 bases are TGTGCCATCAGTGCCGGGAGCATCCCAGATACGCAGTATTTT. This codes for CAISAGSIPDTQYF.

This clonotype was detected ten times or more. The chain links TRBV5-1 to TRBJ2-7, with 7 bases aligning to TRBD1. The germline gives CDR1 SGHRS, CDR2 YFSETQ. CDR3 length equals 14 residues. With V trimmed by 4 bases and J by 4 bases, 8 bases remained unmatched. For the CDR3, the DNA is TGCGCCAGCAGCACAACAGGGGTTCGATACGAGCAGTACTTC. This encodes CASSTTGVRYEQYF.

Ten or more counts support this clonotype. The V call is TRBV5-1, the J call TRBJ2-1; no definite D call. Trimming took off 0 bases at V and 1 base at J, with 11 bases between the two ends. The CDR3 extends over 16 amino acids. Germline assignment: CDR1 SGHRS and CDR2 YFSETQ. The CDR3 loop is CASSLGPWPSYNEQFF. CDR3 DNA sequence: TGCGCCAGCAGCTTGGGGCCATGGCCTTCCTACAATGAGCAGTTCTTC.

A word on this clonotype: The conserved final phenylalanine or tryptophan is absent from the CDR3, which likely points to a read error. The chain is built from TRBV7-2 and TRBJ2-7; 7 nucleotides align to TRBD1. The germline gives CDR1 SGHTA, CDR2 FQGNSA. Trimming cost V 7 bases and J 3 bases; bases outside gene matches: 9. The CDR3 covers 14 residues. The CDR3: CASIPRQGSYEQYL. CDR3 in DNA: TGTGCCAGCATCCCTAGACAGGGCAGCTACGAGCAGTACTTA.

This clonotype was detected only a few times. J is TRBJ2-5 and V is TRBV20-1; a weak D match, TRBD2 (7 bases). V was trimmed by 1 base and J by 1 base, leaving 16 bases between them. This CDR3 has 16 residues. Germline CDR1 DFQATT, CDR2 SNEGSKA (reference sequence). The CDR3 coding sequence is TGCAGTGCTAGAGGCCGTAGGGGGGGGTCCCAAGAGACCCAGTACTTC. Amino acid sequence: CSARGRRGGSQETQYF.

This clonotype has ten or more counts. The chain carries TRBV7-2 and TRBJ1-2, with 8 bases that match TRBD1. V lost 5 bases and J lost 4; bases outside the gene matches: 12. This CDR3 comprises 16 residues. Germline assignment: CDR1 SGHTA and CDR2 FQGNSA. The CDR3 sequence: CASSQDRAFMSYGYTF. CDR3 sequence (DNA): TGTGCCAGCAGCCAGGACAGGGCGTTCATGTCCTATGGCTACACCTTC.

This clonotype qualifies as medium-sized. The chain employs TRBV10-3 and TRBJ2-7; D is unclear. The CDR3 spans 12 residues. Trimming took off 2 bases at V and 3 bases at J, with 5 bases between the two ends. Germline V lookup: CDR1 ENHRY, CDR2 SYGVKD. Here the CDR3 reads CAISEPGYEQYF. CDR3 in DNA: TGTGCCATCAGTGAGCCCGGCTACGAGCAGTACTTC.

This clonotype came up many times. The gene calls are TRBV6-6 and TRBJ1-3; D gene uncertain. Germline V CDR1 and CDR2: MNHNY, SVGAGI (reference sequence). Trimming stripped 7 bases from V and 8 bases from J, with 15 bases between. CDR3 length: 13 amino acids. This CDR3 reads CASNRGVSDTIYF. The CDR3 bases are TGTGCCAGCAATCGCGGGGTTTCGGACACCATATATTTT.

This clonotype has a count of ten or more. This chain connects TRBV9 to TRBJ2-2; no reliable D call. The germline V and J ends were trimmed by 0 bases and 8 bases, with 11 bases remaining between them. Germline V lookup: CDR1 SGDLS, CDR2 YYNGEE. This CDR3 is 14 amino acids long. The chain's CDR3 is CASSVVASRGELFF. CDR3 sequence (DNA): TGTGCCAGCAGCGTAGTGGCTAGTCGAGGGGAGCTGTTTTTT. Full variable domain (outside the CDR3, taken from reference TRBV9 and TRBJ2-2): DSGVTQTPKHLITATGQRVTLRCSPRSGDLSVYWYQQSLDQGLQFLIQYYNGEERAKGNILERFSAQQFPDLHSELNLSSLELGDSALYFCASSVVASRGELFFGEGSRLTVL.

This clonotype was detected many times. One end of the junction varies from germline; a read error may be responsible. The chain recombines TRBV7-7 with TRBJ1-1; D gene unclear. The CDR3 runs 13 residues. Germline CDR1 SSHAT, CDR2 FNYEAQ (reference sequence). The CDR3 DNA follows: TGTGCTAGCAGCGCCACAGCGAACACTGAAGCTTTCTTT. Protein: CASSATANTEAFF.

This clonotype was seen ten or more times. The chain has TRBV7-2 and TRBJ2-1, with 7 nucleotides matching TRBD1. V was clipped by 5 bases and J by 4 bases; unmatched bases: 8. The germline gives CDR1 SGHTA, CDR2 FQGNSA. CDR3 length: 15 amino acids. The CDR3 spells CASSRQGADYNEQFF. CDR3 DNA: TGTGCCAGCAGCCGACAGGGAGCGGATTACAATGAGCAGTTCTTC.

Ten or more counts support this clonotype. V gene TRBV7-2 combines with J gene TRBJ2-3; D uncertain. Germline V gives CDR1 SGHTA, CDR2 FQGNSA. The CDR3 runs 14 residues. V lost 3 bases and J lost 5, with 12 bases in between. CDR3 sequence (DNA): TGTGCCAGCAGCTTGAATCTGGGTATAGATACGCAGTATTTT. This translates into CASSLNLGIDTQYF.

In this sample, this clonotype turned up many times. The chain couples TRBV5-1 to TRBJ2-1; D call uncertain. Looked up from germline, CDR1 is SGHRS and CDR2 is YFSETQ. This CDR3 comprises 14 residues. Trimming left V 4 bases short and J 9 bases short, with 17 bases between. The CDR3 sequence: CASSKNGRSGEQFF. CDR3 sequence (DNA): TGCGCCAGCAGCAAAAATGGGCGGTCGGGTGAGCAGTTCTTC.